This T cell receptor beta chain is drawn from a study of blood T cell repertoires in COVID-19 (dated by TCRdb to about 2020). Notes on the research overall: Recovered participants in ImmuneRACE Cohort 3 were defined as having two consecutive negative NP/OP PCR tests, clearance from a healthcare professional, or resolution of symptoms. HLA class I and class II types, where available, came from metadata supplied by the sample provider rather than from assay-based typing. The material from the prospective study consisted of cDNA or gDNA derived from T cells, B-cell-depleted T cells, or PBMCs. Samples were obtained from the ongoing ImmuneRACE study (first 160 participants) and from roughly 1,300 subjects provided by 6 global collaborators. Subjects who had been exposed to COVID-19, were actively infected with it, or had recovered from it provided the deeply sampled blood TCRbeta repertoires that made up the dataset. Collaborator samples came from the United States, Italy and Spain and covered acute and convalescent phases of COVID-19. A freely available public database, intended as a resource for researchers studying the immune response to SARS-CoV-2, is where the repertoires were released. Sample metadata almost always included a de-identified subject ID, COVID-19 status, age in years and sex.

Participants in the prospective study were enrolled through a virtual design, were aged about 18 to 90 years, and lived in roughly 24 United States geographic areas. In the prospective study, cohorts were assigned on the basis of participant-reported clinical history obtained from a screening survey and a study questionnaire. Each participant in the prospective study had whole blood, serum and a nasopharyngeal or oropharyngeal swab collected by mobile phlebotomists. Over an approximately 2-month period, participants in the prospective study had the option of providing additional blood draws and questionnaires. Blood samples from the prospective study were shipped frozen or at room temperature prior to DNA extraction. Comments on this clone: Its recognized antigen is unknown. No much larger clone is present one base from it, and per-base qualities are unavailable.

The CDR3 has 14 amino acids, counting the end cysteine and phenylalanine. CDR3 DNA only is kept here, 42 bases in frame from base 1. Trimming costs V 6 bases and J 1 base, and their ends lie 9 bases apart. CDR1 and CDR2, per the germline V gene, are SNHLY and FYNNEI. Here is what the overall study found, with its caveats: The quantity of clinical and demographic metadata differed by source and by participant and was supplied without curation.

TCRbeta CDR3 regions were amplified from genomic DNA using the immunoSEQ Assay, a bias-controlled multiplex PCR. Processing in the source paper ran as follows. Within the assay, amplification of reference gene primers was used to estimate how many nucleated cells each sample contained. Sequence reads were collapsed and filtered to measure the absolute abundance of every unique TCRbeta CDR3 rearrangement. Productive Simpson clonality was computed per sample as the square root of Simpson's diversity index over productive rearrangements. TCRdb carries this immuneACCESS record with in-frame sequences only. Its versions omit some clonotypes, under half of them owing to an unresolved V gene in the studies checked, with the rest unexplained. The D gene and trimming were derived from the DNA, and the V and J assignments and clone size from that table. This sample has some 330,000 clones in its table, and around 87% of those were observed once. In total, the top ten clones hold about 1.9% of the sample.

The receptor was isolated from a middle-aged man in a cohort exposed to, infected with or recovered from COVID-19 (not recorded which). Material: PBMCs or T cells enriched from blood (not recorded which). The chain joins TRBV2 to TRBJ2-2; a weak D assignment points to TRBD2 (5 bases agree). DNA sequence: TGTGCCAGCAGATGGACTCAGAACACCGGGGAGCTGTTTTTT. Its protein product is CASRWTQNTGELFF.